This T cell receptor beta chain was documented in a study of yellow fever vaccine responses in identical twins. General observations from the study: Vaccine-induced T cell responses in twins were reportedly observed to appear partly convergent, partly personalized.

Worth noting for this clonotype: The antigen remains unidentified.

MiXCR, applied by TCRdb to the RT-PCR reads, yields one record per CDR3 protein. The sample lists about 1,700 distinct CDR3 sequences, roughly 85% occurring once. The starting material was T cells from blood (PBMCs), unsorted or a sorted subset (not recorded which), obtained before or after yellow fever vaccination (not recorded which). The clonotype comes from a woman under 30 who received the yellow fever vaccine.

CDR3 nucleotide sequence: TGTGCCAGCAGCGTAGTCCCAGGAAAAGTACAGACCCAGTACTTC. Translating it yields CASSVVPGKVQTQYF. The rearrangement links TRBV9 to TRBJ2-5; no clear D gene. The CDR3 sequence is 15 residues long. Germline V lookup: CDR1 SGDLS, CDR2 YYNGEE. V was shortened by 0 bases and J by 6 bases, with 15 bases between the two germline ends.